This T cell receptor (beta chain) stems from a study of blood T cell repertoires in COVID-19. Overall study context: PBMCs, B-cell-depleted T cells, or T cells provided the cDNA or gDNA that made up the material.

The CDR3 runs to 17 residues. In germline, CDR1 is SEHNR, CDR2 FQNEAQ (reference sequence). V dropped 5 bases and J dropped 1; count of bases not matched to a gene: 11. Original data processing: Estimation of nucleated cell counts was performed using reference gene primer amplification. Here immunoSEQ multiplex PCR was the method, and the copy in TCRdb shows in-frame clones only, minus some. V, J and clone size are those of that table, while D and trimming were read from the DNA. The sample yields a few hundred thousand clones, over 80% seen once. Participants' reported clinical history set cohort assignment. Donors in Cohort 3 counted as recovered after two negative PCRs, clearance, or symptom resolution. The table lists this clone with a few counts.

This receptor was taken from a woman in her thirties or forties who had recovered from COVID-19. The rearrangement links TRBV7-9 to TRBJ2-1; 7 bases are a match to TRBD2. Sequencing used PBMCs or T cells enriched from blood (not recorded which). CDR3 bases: TGTGCCAGCAGCCAAGGAGCGGGTAGCGGGTCCTACAATGAGCAGTTCTTC. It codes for CASSQGAGSGSYNEQFF.